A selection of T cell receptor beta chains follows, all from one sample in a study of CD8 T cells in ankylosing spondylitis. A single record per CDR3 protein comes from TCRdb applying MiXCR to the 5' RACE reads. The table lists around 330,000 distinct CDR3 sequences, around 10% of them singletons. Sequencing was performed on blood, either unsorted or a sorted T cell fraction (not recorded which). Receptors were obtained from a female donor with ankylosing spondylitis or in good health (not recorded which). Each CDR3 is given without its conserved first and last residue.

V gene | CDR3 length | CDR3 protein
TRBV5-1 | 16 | ASSLFPPGYTNTGELF
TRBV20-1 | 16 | SARAKSGRDLTLYEQY
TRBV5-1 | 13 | ASSLGDGYQETQY
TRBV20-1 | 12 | SFRLRESSYEQY
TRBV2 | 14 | ASSPNRGGGPTEAF
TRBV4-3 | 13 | ASSQGGVGPGELF
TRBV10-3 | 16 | ATGSPGQGIATNEKLF
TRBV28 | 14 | ASSLTGPHSGNTIY
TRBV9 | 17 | ASSSRLAGEILDTGELF
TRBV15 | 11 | ATSREYSGEQF
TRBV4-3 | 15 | ASSPFTAGSSYNEQF
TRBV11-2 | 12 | ASSLEGNYNEQF
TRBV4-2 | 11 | ASSQDAPEPQH
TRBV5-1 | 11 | ASSLTGVNEQF
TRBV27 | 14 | ASSFWLTGGVNEQF
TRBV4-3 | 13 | ASSLGQTSYNEQF
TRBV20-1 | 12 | SARNRAGSQPQH
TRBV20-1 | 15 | SARSYATGEITDTQY
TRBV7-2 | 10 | ASSPDIGEQF
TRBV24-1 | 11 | ATTGGLTDTQY
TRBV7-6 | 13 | ASSLAAGGPFEQF
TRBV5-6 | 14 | ASSLWTGVNNSPLH
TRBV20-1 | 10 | SAEDPQETQY
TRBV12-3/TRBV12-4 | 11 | ASRLQTNSPLH
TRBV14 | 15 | ASSQDPRTSGANVLT
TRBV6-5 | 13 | ASSYLEGASEKLF
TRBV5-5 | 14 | ASRSRQETVYTEAF
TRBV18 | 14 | ASSPYADRSSYEQY
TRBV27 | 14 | ASRPGRQRTGNEQF
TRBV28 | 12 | ASSPRQVLREQY
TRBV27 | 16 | ASSSPRVSDSGMETQY
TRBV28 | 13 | ASSQTWTGRQPQH
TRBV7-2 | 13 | ASSLSRNVNEKLF
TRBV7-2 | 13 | ASSPGGISLYEQY
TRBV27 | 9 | ASSFWYEQY
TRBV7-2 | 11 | ASSRLQGGELF
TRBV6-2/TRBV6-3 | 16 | ASSGPSQLAGAYNEQF
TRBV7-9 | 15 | ASSLGTRRRDTGELF
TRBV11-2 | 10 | ASSQVGIGAF
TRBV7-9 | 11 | ASSPTGHNEQF
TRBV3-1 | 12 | ASSPEVYNSPLH
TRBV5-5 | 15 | ACSLYDSDRGLDTQY
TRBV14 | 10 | ASSQVGFGQY
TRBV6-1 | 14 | ASSEQGAASGNTIY
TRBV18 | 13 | ASSPPGQGKETQY
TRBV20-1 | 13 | SARDAGQGNYGYT
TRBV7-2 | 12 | ASSLTGGYQPQH
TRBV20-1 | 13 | SARMPTGANSPLH
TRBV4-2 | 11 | ASSPPHYNEQF
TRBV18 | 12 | ASSSGQGATKQY